Listed below are T cell receptor beta chains from one sample, sequenced in a study of Ad26.COV2.S vaccination and SARS-CoV-2 variants. Data came from immunoSEQ multiplex PCR; TCRdb stores just in-frame clones and leaves some out. The table includes hundreds of thousands of clones, 87% detected once. The specimen comprised peripheral blood, sampled in a trial of Ad26.COV2.S vaccine versus placebo. These receptors were obtained from a person between 18 and 65 years old who received the Ad26.COV2.S COVID-19 vaccine or a placebo. The CDR3 runs from the conserved cysteine through the conserved F or W. The D gene is left open where the match is weak. Expanded clones are given a class, and other clones once, few, many or no size at all.

J gene | D gene | CDR3 length | clone size | V gene | CDR3 protein | CDR3 DNA
TRBJ1-2 | - | 14 | - | TRBV4-2 | CASSPGTRNYGYTF | TGTGCCAGCAGCCCAGGGACCCGTAACTATGGCTACACCTTC
TRBJ2-3 | - | 14 | - | TRBV29-1 | CSVRSGPGTDTQYF | TGCAGCGTCCGTTCGGGGCCGGGCACAGATACGCAGTATTTT
TRBJ2-1 | TRBD2 | 15 | - | TRBV10-3 | CAISDHSGVINEQFF | TGTGCCATCAGTGACCATAGCGGGGTGATTAATGAGCAGTTCTTC
TRBJ2-2 | - | 12 | - | TRBV27 | CASSMNTGELFF | TGTGCCAGCAGTATGAACACCGGGGAGCTGTTTTTT
TRBJ2-5 | TRBD1 | 17 | once | TRBV11-2 | CASSLGPSGGGQETQYF | TGTGCCAGCAGCTTAGGCCCGTCAGGGGGCGGCCAAGAGACCCAGTACTTC
TRBJ2-7 | TRBD1 | 15 | - | TRBV5-4 | CASSLDRGRSYEQYF | TGTGCCAGCAGCTTGGACAGGGGGCGCTCCTACGAGCAGTACTTC
TRBJ1-1 | - | 15 | - | TRBV14 | CASSPKEGVSTEAFF | TGTGCCAGCAGCCCCAAGGAGGGTGTCAGCACTGAAGCTTTCTTT
TRBJ1-4 | - | 16 | - | TRBV4-1 | CASSQGRSGVGEKLFF | TGCGCCAGCAGCCAAGGCCGATCAGGGGTGGGGGAAAAACTGTTTTTT
TRBJ2-5 | - | 13 | - | TRBV4-3 | CASSQDREETQYF | TGCGCCAGCAGCCAAGATAGGGAAGAGACCCAGTACTTC
TRBJ2-7 | - | 14 | - | TRBV5-1 | CASSLAGAIYEQYF | TGCGCCAGCAGCTTGGCAGGGGCTATTTACGAGCAGTACTTC
TRBJ2-2 | TRBD2 | 18 | - | TRBV9 | CASSVEGSGGLDTGELFF | TGTGCCAGCAGCGTAGAAGGTAGCGGGGGTTTAGACACCGGGGAGCTGTTTTTT
TRBJ2-5 | - | 15 | once | TRBV5-1 | CASSPGSTDQETQYF | TGCGCCAGCAGCCCGGGCTCTACCGACCAAGAGACCCAGTACTTC
TRBJ1-2 | - | 11 | - | TRBV2 | CASSDKEGYTF | TGTGCCAGCAGTGATAAGGAAGGCTACACCTTC
TRBJ1-5 | - | 14 | - | TRBV19 | CASSPTASNQPQHF | TGTGCCAGTAGCCCGACGGCTAGCAATCAGCCCCAGCATTTT
TRBJ2-7 | - | 11 | - | TRBV5-5 | CASSLTDEQYF | TGTGCCAGCAGCTTAACAGACGAGCAGTACTTC
TRBJ2-5 | TRBD2 | 15 | - | TRBV9 | CASSPGTSGGETQYF | TGTGCCAGCAGCCCGGGGACTAGCGGGGGGGAGACCCAGTACTTC
TRBJ2-5 | - | 13 | - | TRBV6-2/TRBV6-3 | CASSRPTGETQYF | TGTGCCAGCAGCCGACCGACAGGAGAGACCCAGTACTTC
TRBJ2-7 | TRBD2 | 16 | - | TRBV27 | CASTQWGSGGSGEQYF | TGTGCCAGCACTCAATGGGGTAGCGGGGGATCGGGCGAGCAGTACTTC
TRBJ1-4 | - | 16 | - | TRBV7-9 | CASSLGHSAPNEKLFF | TGTGCCAGCAGCTTAGGGCACTCGGCCCCCAATGAAAAACTGTTTTTT
TRBJ1-4 | - | 15 | - | TRBV18 | CASSTRSGIGEKLFF | TGTGCCAGCTCAACCCGGTCGGGGATTGGTGAAAAACTGTTTTTT
TRBJ2-7 | - | 14 | - | TRBV4-2 | CASSSRRGAYEQYF | TGTGCCAGCAGCTCCCGCCGGGGGGCTTACGAGCAGTACTTC
TRBJ2-3 | - | 14 | once | TRBV25-1 | CASSEWAGTDTQYF | TGTGCCAGCAGTGAATGGGCAGGGACAGATACGCAGTATTTT